This passage covers 16 T cell receptor beta chains from one sample sequenced in a study of glioma-infiltrating T cells after dendritic cell vaccination. TCRdb's copy holds only in-frame clones and misses some; the assay was immunoSEQ multiplex PCR. Of 65,000 to 80,000 clones listed, 80% to 85% are singletons. This sample comprised blood, obtained before dendritic cell vaccination. The receptors derive from a human donor with glioblastoma.

The V call is TRBV19, the J call TRBJ1-2; 8 bases align to TRBD1. The J segment lost 8 bases and the V segment lost 9 bases, leaving 5 bases of the junction unmatched. The length of the CDR3 is 11 residues. In germline, CDR1 is LNHDA, CDR2 SQIVND (reference sequence). The CDR3: CASGQGRGYTF. The CDR3 DNA reads as TGTGCCAGCGGACAGGGCAGGGGCTACACCTTC.

This clone was found once. The chain carries TRBV5-6 and TRBJ2-7; 7 bases map to TRBD1. Germline V gene lookup returns CDR1 SGHDT and CDR2 YYEEEE. The CDR3 sequence is 13 residues long. The V and J ends lost 5 bases and 3 bases, in that order; junction bases with no gene match: 5. The chain's CDR3 is CASRRQGVYEQYF. DNA for the CDR3: TGTGCCAGCAGACGACAGGGAGTCTACGAGCAGTACTTC.

The genes are TRBV5-1 and TRBJ1-3, with D tentatively TRBD1 (5 bases). This CDR3 comprises 16 residues. V was cut by 2 bases and J by 0 bases, with 12 bases left in between. The germline gives CDR1 SGHRS, CDR2 YFSETQ. The CDR3, as DNA: TGCGCCAGCAGCTTTGGGGCTCACCTCTCTGGAAACACCATATATTTT. As protein: CASSFGAHLSGNTIYF. The variable domain in full, completed from reference TRBV5-1 and TRBJ1-3, reads KAGVTQTPRYLIKTRGQQVTLSCSPISGHRSVSWYQQTPGQGLQFLFEYFSETQRNKGNFPGRFSGRQFSNSRSEMNVSTLELGDSALYLCASSFGAHLSGNTIYFGEGSWLTVV.

This clone was counted between two and nine times. Other nucleotide sequences from this sample produce the same CDR3. The rearrangement uses TRBV19 and TRBJ1-2; D may be TRBD1 (6 bases). V gave up 0 bases and J gave up 2 bases, with 10 bases separating them. CDR1 and CDR2 from the germline V gene are LNHDA and SQIVND (reference sequence). The CDR3 contains 15 residues. The DNA of the CDR3 is TGTGCCAGTAGTATAGATCTAAGGGGGAACTATGGCTACACCTTC. Translated: CASSIDLRGNYGYTF. Together with reference TRBV19 and TRBJ1-2, the CDR3 gives the full variable domain: DGGITQSPKYLFRKEGQNVTLSCEQNLNHDAMYWYRQDPGQGLRLIYYSQIVNDFQKGDIAEGYSVSREKKESFPLTVTSAQKNPTAFYLCASSIDLRGNYGYTFGSGTRLTVV.

V and J are TRBV27 and TRBJ2-5; perhaps TRBD2 as D (5 bases). CDR1 and CDR2 from the germline V gene are MNHEY and SMNVEV (reference sequence). This CDR3 spans 13 amino acids. The V end was cut by 3 bases, the J end by 5 bases, with 10 bases between. CDR3 protein: CASSFGIGETQYF. CDR3 nucleotide sequence: TGTGCCAGCAGTTTCGGGATCGGGGAGACCCAGTACTTC.

V is TRBV19 and J is TRBJ2-2; D is unclear. Trimming left V 3 bases short and J 3 bases short, with 5 bases between. Germline lookup yields CDR1 LNHDA and CDR2 SQIVND (reference sequence). This CDR3 region has 13 residues. The chain's CDR3 is CASSMSHTGELFF. As DNA, the CDR3 is TGTGCCAGTAGTATGTCTCACACCGGGGAGCTGTTTTTT.

The V gene is TRBV5-6, the J gene TRBJ2-7; TRBD2 agrees at 12 bases. The junction had 3 bases not matched to a gene; V was cut back by 2 bases and J by 3 bases. CDR3 length equals 15 residues. Germline V gene sequence: CDR1 SGHDT, CDR2 YYEEEE. CDR3 bases: TGTGCCAGCAGCTTACGGACTAGCGGGGTCTACGAGCAGTACTTC. It specifies CASSLRTSGVYEQYF.

In this sample, this clone turned up once. V gene TRBV13 combines with J gene TRBJ1-6; perhaps TRBD1 as D (5 bases). The V end lost 5 bases, the J end lost 10 bases, and 21 bases lay between the germline ends. Looked up from germline, CDR1 is PRHDT and CDR2 is FYEKMQ (reference sequence). The CDR3 sequence is 16 residues long. The CDR3 region is CASSNKGLTLGSPLHF. Here the CDR3 DNA reads TGTGCCAGCAGCAACAAGGGACTCACACTAGGGTCACCCCTCCACTTT.

The chain combines TRBV6-1 with TRBJ2-5; TRBD2 aligns across 12 bases. The CDR3 is 15 amino acids. From germline, CDR1 is MNHNS and CDR2 SASEGT. Trimming removed 5 bases from V and 1 base from J; junction bases left unmatched: 2. CDR3 sequence: CASSPTSGSQETQYF. CDR3 coding DNA: TGTGCCAGCAGTCCGACTAGCGGGAGCCAAGAGACCCAGTACTTC.

This clone was detected only a few times. The chain employs TRBV2 and TRBJ2-2, with unresolved D. The CDR3 spans 15 residues. Germline values: CDR1 SNHLY, CDR2 FYNNEI. The germline V and J ends were trimmed by 5 bases and 4 bases, with 14 bases remaining between them. CDR3 nucleotide sequence: TGTGCCAGCAGTCCTGCTACTACTCCCACCGGGGAGCTGTTTTTT. Its protein product is CASSPATTPTGELFF.

This chain connects TRBV4-1 to TRBJ2-3; 14 bases agree with TRBD2. With 5 bases clipped from V and 0 bases from J, the junction kept 7 bases outside the gene matches. The germline gives CDR1 MGHRA, CDR2 YSYEKL. The CDR3 has 18 residues. The CDR3 here is CASSFRLAGGPSTDTQYF. In DNA, the CDR3 is TGCGCCAGCAGCTTCCGACTAGCGGGGGGGCCGAGCACAGATACGCAGTATTTT.

The chain combines TRBV19 with TRBJ2-3; D gene ambiguous. The CDR3 extends over 14 amino acids. Between the trimmed V and J ends, which lost 5 bases and 0 bases, there was a span of 9 bases. Germline V CDR1 and CDR2: LNHDA, SQIVND (reference sequence). The CDR3 loop reads CASSSPGSTDTQYF. The CDR3 DNA reads TGTGCCAGTAGTTCCCCGGGTAGCACAGATACGCAGTATTTT.

This clone appeared once. This rearrangement joins TRBV2 to TRBJ2-1, with D perhaps TRBD2 (6 bases). CDR3 length: 16 amino acids. Trimming removed 6 bases at V and 0 bases at J, with 15 bases between. Germline V gene lookup returns CDR1 SNHLY and CDR2 FYNNEI. The CDR3 here is CASRQTATSSYNEQFF. DNA of the CDR3: TGTGCCAGCAGGCAGACGGCGACTAGCTCCTACAATGAGCAGTTCTTC.

The genes are TRBV6-1 and TRBJ1-5; 9 bases align to TRBD1. The V gene end was trimmed by 2 bases and the J gene end by 2 bases; junction bases not matched to a gene: 10. Germline V gene lookup returns CDR1 MNHNS and CDR2 SASEGT. This CDR3 is 18 amino acids long. The CDR3 DNA follows: TGTGCCAGCAGTGAATCGGGACAGGGAATATGGCGCAATCAGCCCCAGCATTTT. Protein product: CASSESGQGIWRNQPQHF.

The CDR3 nucleotides are TGTGCCAGCAGTGGTGACAACCGAAACACCATATATTTT. Encoded protein: CASSGDNRNTIYF. The V and J genes are TRBV27 and TRBJ1-3; unclear D gene. The CDR3 has 13 amino acids. V was cut by 5 bases and J by 5 bases, with 10 bases left in between. CDR1 is MNHEY, CDR2 SMNVEV, per germline (reference sequence).

The V gene is TRBV10-3, the J gene TRBJ2-1; 7 bases are shared with TRBD2. This CDR3 has 13 amino acids. After removal of 2 bases from V and 9 bases from J, the junction contained 4 bases not matched to a gene. CDR1 is ENHRY and CDR2 is SYGVKD in the germline V gene. CDR3: CAISETGGGEQFF. The CDR3 DNA sequence: TGTGCCATCAGTGAGACGGGGGGAGGTGAGCAGTTCTTC.